What follows are 21 T cell receptor beta chains derived from one specimen sequenced in a study of tissue T cells after allogeneic stem cell transplantation (dated by TCRdb to between 2021 and 2022). Library construction relied on the immunoSEQ multiplex PCR assay. Not all clones reach the TCRdb copy of this immuneACCESS table, which keeps in-frame sequences only. Checked studies attribute under half of the gap to unresolved V genes and leave the rest unexplained. The sample yields several thousand clones; roughly a third were counted once. The ten largest make up roughly 5% of the sample. The sample's time point, from its label and the paper: mouse harvest day 14 after allogeneic transplant. Each mouse graft, delivered by tail vein injection, combined 10^6 splenic CD5+ T cells with 10^7 T-cell-depleted bone marrow cells. Sequences were obtained from skin. The receptors were sampled from a female BALB/c mouse given C57BL/6 T cells with graft-versus-host disease after an allogeneic hematopoietic cell transplant.

With respect to this clone: The listed genes are named as in mouse. Coverage ceases 1 residue before the CDR3 finishes, and the germline J gene fills in the end. The V call is TRBV26, the J call TRBJ1-4, with D possibly TRBD1 on 5 matching bases. The CDR3 length is 14 residues. Germline lookup yields CDR1 KGHPV and CDR2 FQNQEV (reference sequence). Trimming cost V 3 bases and J 0 bases, with 5 bases left between them. The CDR3 reads CASSLQVSNERLFF. CDR3 DNA, as far as it was read: TGTGCCAGCAGTCTACAGGTTTCCAACGAAAGATTATTT.

A remark on this clone: The listed genes are named as in mouse. The read comes to an end 1 residue before the CDR3 does, leaving the germline J gene to fill in the end. The genes are TRBV20 and TRBJ2-7; TRBD2 matches 8 bases. The ends lost 0 bases at V and 0 bases at J; junction bases unmatched: 1. Germline V CDR1 and CDR2: GFQATS, STVNSAI. CDR3 length: 14 residues. CDR3 protein: CGARELGVSYEQYF. CDR3 bases read: TGTGGTGCTAGGGAACTGGGGGTCTCCTATGAACAGTAC. The full variable domain, in which reference TRBV20 and TRBJ2-7 provide the parts outside the CDR3, is GALVYQYPRRTICKSGTSMRMECQAVGFQATSVAWYRQSPQKTFELIALSTVNSAIKYEQNFTQEKFPISHPNLSFSSMTVLNAYLEDRGLYLCGARELGVSYEQYFGPGTRLTVL.

This clone was detected a few times. Gene names are mouse gene names. The sequenced part of the CDR3 DNA is TGTGCCAGCAGCTTACTGGGGGTCTCCTATGAACAGTAC. This encodes CASSLLGVSYEQY. The whole CDR3 region reads CASSLLGVSYEQYF. This chain connects TRBV3 to TRBJ2-7; TRBD2 matches 7 bases. The read halts 1 residue ahead of the CDR3 end, with the missing end drawn from the germline J gene. Looked up from germline, CDR1 is SNHLY and CDR2 is FYNGKV (reference sequence). V dropped 2 bases and J dropped 0; count of bases not matched to a gene: 1. The CDR3 extends over 14 amino acids. Full variable domain (rest looked up from reference TRBV3 and TRBJ2-7): GPKVLQIPSHQIIDMGQMVTLNCDPVSNHLYFYWYKQILGQQMEFLVNFYNGKVMEKSKLFKDQFSVERPDGSYFTLKIQPTALEDSAVYFCASSLLGVSYEQYFGPGTRLTVL.

Sample share makes this clone medium-sized. Gene and germline names: mouse. Read coverage stops 1 residue before the CDR3 terminus; the germline J gene supplies the remainder. The chain uses TRBV26 and TRBJ2-1; no clear D gene. The CDR3 is 13 amino acids. Trimming pared 5 bases from V and 4 bases from J, leaving 9 bases between. The germline CDR1 and CDR2 sequences are KGHPV and FQNQEV (reference sequence). The CDR3 DNA, read in part, is TGTGCCAGCAGTATATGGTTTTATGCTGAGCAGTTC. Translated, it gives CASSIWFYAEQF. The whole CDR3 sequence reads CASSIWFYAEQFF. Together with reference TRBV26 and TRBJ2-1, the CDR3 gives the full variable domain: NSKVIQTPRYLVKGQGQKAKMRCIPEKGHPVVFWYQQNKNNEFKFLINFQNQEVLQQIDMTEKRFSAECPSNSPCSLEIQSSEAGDSALYLCASSIWFYAEQFFGPGTRLTVL.

On this clone: Each gene name is a mouse one. The CDR3 is cut off 1 residue early in the read; its end comes from the germline J gene. The chain uses TRBV12-2 and TRBJ2-2; D remains ambiguous. The CDR3 totals 13 residues. V was shortened by 0 bases and J by 4 bases, with 5 bases between the two germline ends. Germline V gene sequence: CDR1 SGHLS, CDR2 HYDKME. CDR3 loop: CASSLDITGQLYF. Incomplete CDR3 DNA: TGTGCCAGCTCTCTCGACATCACCGGGCAGCTCTAC.

The table lists this clone with a few counts. The gene symbols are mouse symbols. The read finishes 1 residue shy of the CDR3 end, and the germline J gene is used to complete it. The chain joins TRBV16 to TRBJ1-3, with 7 bases that match TRBD1. The junction had 1 base not matched to a gene; V was cut back by 2 bases and J by 0 bases. The CDR3 has 15 amino acids. From germline, CDR1 is SGHSA and CDR2 FRNQAP. The CDR3 DNA, read in part, is TGTGCAAGCAGCTTAACAGGGGTTTCTGGAAATACGCTCTAT. Amino acids: CASSLTGVSGNTLY. The whole CDR3 protein reads CASSLTGVSGNTLYF. Filled out from reference TRBV16 and TRBJ1-3, the complete variable domain reads NAGVIQTPRHKVTGKGQEATLWCEPISGHSAVFWYRQTIVQGLEFLTYFRNQAPIDDSGMPKERFSAQMPNQSHSTLKIQSTQPQDSAVYLCASSLTGVSGNTLYFGEGSRLIVV.

By proportion, this clone is medium-sized. The gene names given are mouse names. Coverage ceases 1 residue before the CDR3 finishes, and the germline J gene fills in the end. This chain links TRBV23 with TRBJ2-7; the D segment call TRBD2 is taken from the table without a DNA check. The CDR3 has 16 residues. CDR1 and CDR2 from the germline V gene are KGHTA and FQNQQP. CDR3 protein: CSSSPSRTGGRYEQYF. The sequenced CDR3 bases are TGCTCCAGCAGTCCCTCCCGGACTGGGGGGAGATATGAACAGTAC.

Comments on this clone: The germline and genes are mouse ones. The CDR3 goes on 1 residue after the read ends, and that part is filled in from the germline J gene. V and J are TRBV26 and TRBJ1-6; TRBD1 might be the D (6 bases). TRBJ1-6 has ORF status, its function being uncertain. Germline CDR1 and CDR2: KGHPV and FQNQEV (reference sequence). V dropped 5 bases and J dropped 3 bases, with 8 bases sitting between them. The CDR3 consists of 14 residues. The sequenced CDR3 bases are TGTGCCAGCAGTTGGGACATCTATAATTCGCCCCTCTAC. Protein: CASSWDIYNSPLY. The entire CDR3 protein reads CASSWDIYNSPLYF.

Judged by abundance, this clone is medium-sized (0.01 to 0.1%). The genes and germline here are from mouse. The sequence runs out 1 residue before the end of the CDR3; the remainder is reconstructed from the germline J gene. The chain employs TRBV26 and TRBJ1-3; D not certain. The CDR3 is 13 residues long. Deletions cut 4 bases from V and 4 bases from J, with 8 bases between. Germline lookup yields CDR1 KGHPV and CDR2 FQNQEV (reference sequence). The CDR3 bases that were read are TGTGCCAGCAGTCCCCCGGGGGGAAATACGCTCTAT. The encoded protein is CASSPPGGNTLY. The entire CDR3 sequence reads CASSPPGGNTLYF. Together with reference TRBV26 and TRBJ1-3, the CDR3 gives the full variable domain: NSKVIQTPRYLVKGQGQKAKMRCIPEKGHPVVFWYQQNKNNEFKFLINFQNQEVLQQIDMTEKRFSAECPSNSPCSLEIQSSEAGDSALYLCASSPPGGNTLYFGEGSRLIVV.

By share of the sample, this clone is medium-sized. Gene names denote mouse genes. The CDR3 end lies 1 residue beyond the end of the read and is filled in from the germline J gene. The V and J genes are TRBV26 and TRBJ2-4; the D gene is possibly TRBD1 (6 bases). CDR1 is KGHPV and CDR2 is FQNQEV in the germline V gene (reference sequence). Deletions cut 5 bases from V and 2 bases from J, with 8 bases between. This CDR3 is built from 13 residues. The CDR3 sequence is CASSWDIQNTLYF. The covered CDR3 bases are TGTGCCAGCAGTTGGGACATTCAAAACACCTTGTAC.

In the case of this clone: Gene names follow the mouse nomenclature. The read terminates 1 residue before the CDR3 end, so the remaining end is supplied by the germline J gene. J is TRBJ1-1 and V is TRBV26; no definite D call. V lost 3 bases, J lost 1 base, and 6 bases lay in between. Germline-derived CDR1 and CDR2 are KGHPV and FQNQEV (reference sequence). This CDR3 region has 13 residues. CDR3 DNA, as far as it was read: TGTGCCAGCAGTCTCACAGAAAACACAGAAGTCTTC. This sequence encodes CASSLTENTEVF. The entire CDR3 is CASSLTENTEVFF.

To note about this clone: Gene names and germline match the mouse. The read terminates 1 residue before the CDR3 end, so the remaining end is supplied by the germline J gene. The chain joins TRBV26 to TRBJ2-3; 7 positions agree with TRBD2. The junction had 1 base not matched to a gene; V was cut back by 0 bases and J by 1 base. This CDR3 region has 15 residues. The germline V gene encodes CDR1 KGHPV and CDR2 FQNQEV (reference sequence). CDR3 DNA (partial): TGTGCCAGCAGTCTGTCCGGGACTGGTGCAGAAACGCTGTAT. This translates into CASSLSGTGAETLY. The entire CDR3 sequence reads CASSLSGTGAETLYF.

By sample fraction, this clone is medium-sized. Any gene name here is a mouse gene name. The read stops 1 residue short of the end of the CDR3; the missing end is completed from the germline J gene. The gene calls are TRBV23 and TRBJ1-2; the DNA was not compared with TRBD1, the D call given in the table. The CDR3 runs 15 residues. Germline V gene sequence: CDR1 KGHTA, CDR2 FQNQQP. The CDR3 region is CSSKTGGFVNSDYTF. The part of the CDR3 DNA that was read is TGCTCCAGCAAGACAGGGGGCTTTGTGAACTCCGACTACACC. Supplemented by reference TRBV23 and TRBJ1-2, the full variable domain reads DAAVTQKPRYLIKMKGQEAEMKCIPEKGHTAVFWYQQKQSKELKFLIYFQNQQPLDQIDMVKERFSAVCPSSSLCSLGIRTCEAEDSALYLCSSKTGGFVNSDYTFGSGTRLLVI.

A remark on this clone: Gene and germline names: mouse. The CDR3 sequence is CSSSQMGSAETLYF. The sequenced CDR3 bases are TGCTCCAGCAGTCAAATGGGGAGTGCAGAAACGCTGTAT. The chain links TRBV23 to TRBJ2-3; the table's D call, TRBD2, has no DNA check behind it. The CDR3 end is not reached by the read, which stops 1 residue before it; the germline J gene fills it in. Germline CDR1 is KGHTA and CDR2 is FQNQQP. This CDR3 comprises 14 residues.

About this clone: The gene symbols are mouse symbols. The chain's CDR3 is CASSSSSQNTLYF. The CDR3 DNA, read in part, is TGTGCCAGCAGCTCCTCTAGTCAAAACACCTTGTAC. This chain uses TRBV3 with TRBJ2-4; no reliable D call. The sequenced fragment ends 1 residue before the CDR3 boundary, so the rest is inferred from the germline J gene. V lost 4 bases and J lost 0, with 5 bases in between. Germline values: CDR1 SNHLY, CDR2 FYNGKV (reference sequence). The CDR3 sequence is 13 residues long.

A few counts support this clone. Germline and genes: mouse. The CDR3 goes on 1 residue after the read ends, and that part is filled in from the germline J gene. The J gene is TRBJ1-4, the V gene TRBV3; D is uncertain. V was clipped by 6 bases and J by 0 bases, with 5 bases between them. The CDR3 totals 13 residues. Germline-derived CDR1 and CDR2 are SNHLY and FYNGKV (reference sequence). The covered CDR3 bases are TGTGCCAGCAGTCATATTTCCAACGAAAGATTATTT. Residues: CASSHISNERLF. The entire CDR3 is CASSHISNERLFF.

Regarding this clone: Genes here carry mouse names. The read finishes 1 residue shy of the CDR3 end, and the germline J gene is used to complete it. The sample has other DNA sequences that encode this CDR3 too. The chain recombines TRBV15 with TRBJ2-4; 10 bases agree with TRBD2. This CDR3 is built from 16 residues. V lost 5 bases to trimming and J lost 3 bases; unmatched junction nucleotides: 8. CDR1 is SGHND, CDR2 FRSKSL, per germline. The part of the CDR3 DNA that was read is TGTGCCAGCAGTCGACTGGGGGGCGGGGGGCAAAACACCTTGTAC. Translating gives CASSRLGGGGQNTLY. The entire CDR3 reads CASSRLGGGGQNTLYF. Drawing the rest from reference TRBV15 and TRBJ2-4, the complete variable domain is DAGVTQTPRHEVAEKGQTIILKCEPVSGHNDLFWYRQTKIQGLELLSYFRSKSLMEDGGAFKDRFKAEMLNSSFSTLKIQPTEPKDSAVYLCASSRLGGGGQNTLYFGAGTRLSVL.

This clone is judged medium-sized. The germline and genes are mouse ones. The CDR3 end is not reached by the read, which stops 1 residue before it; the germline J gene fills it in. The genes are TRBV23 and TRBJ2-2; the D call of TRBD1 is as the table states it, not checked on the DNA. Germline V gene data show CDR1 as KGHTA and CDR2 as FQNQQP. CDR3 length equals 15 residues. The CDR3 DNA, read in part, is TGCTCCAGCAGTCACGGGACAGGGGGCGCCGGGCAGCTCTAC. This gives the protein CSSSHGTGGAGQLY. The entire CDR3 reads CSSSHGTGGAGQLYF.

As for this clone: Gene names follow the mouse nomenclature. The sequenced fragment ends 1 residue before the CDR3 boundary, so the rest is inferred from the germline J gene. V is TRBV26 and J is TRBJ2-1; D call uncertain. This CDR3 contains 12 residues. The V gene's germline CDR1 is KGHPV and CDR2 FQNQEV (reference sequence). Deletions cut 6 bases from V and 0 bases from J, with 3 bases between. The DNA read from the CDR3 is TGTGCCAGCAGGCCTAACTATGCTGAGCAGTTC. Encoded protein: CASRPNYAEQF. The entire CDR3 protein reads CASRPNYAEQFF.

On this clone itself: Mouse names are used for the genes. The CDR3 goes on 1 residue after the read ends, and that part is filled in from the germline J gene. This chain uses TRBV23 with TRBJ2-3; the table names TRBD2, a call not compared with the DNA. Germline V gene sequence: CDR1 KGHTA, CDR2 FQNQQP. The CDR3 has 15 amino acids. The CDR3 reads CSSSQMTGGAETLYF. The CDR3 bases that were read are TGCTCCAGCAGTCAAATGACTGGGGGTGCAGAAACGCTGTAT.

By proportion, this clone is medium-sized. Genes here carry mouse names. The observed sequence ends 1 residue before the CDR3 terminus, with the missing tail filled in from the germline J gene. The chain is built from TRBV26 and TRBJ1-1; D unresolved. In germline, CDR1 is KGHPV, CDR2 FQNQEV (reference sequence). The CDR3 covers 14 residues. V lost 0 bases and J 1 base, leaving 6 bases between the germline ends. The chain's CDR3 is CASSLSNWNTEVFF. The covered CDR3 bases are TGTGCCAGCAGTCTGTCGAATTGGAACACAGAAGTCTTC.